This TCR beta chain was sequenced during a study of T-cell memory formation after mild COVID-19. The study, taken as a whole, reports: Balance between CD4 and CD8 was seen in clones contracting day 15 to 85, and a CD4+ lean was seen in later expanders.

This CDR3 is 13 amino acids long. Trimming stripped 5 bases from V and 5 bases from J, with 12 bases between. TCRdb passed the 5' RACE reads through MiXCR, listing each CDR3 protein once. The sample consists of around 250,000 distinct CDR3 sequences, over 8.5% of them appearing once. In this sample, this clonotype turned up a few times. The antigen remains unidentified. The clonotype was recovered from a young man who had mild COVID-19 (a few samples of this study predate the infection). Cell type and time point are not known. This chain connects TRBV12-3 or TRBV12-4 to TRBJ1-1; D not resolved. The sequenced material came from PBMCs or a T cell subset sorted from them (not recorded which). As DNA, the CDR3 is TGTGCCAGCAGTCGCGTAGTTGAAACTGAAGCTTTCTTT. Protein: CASSRVVETEAFF.